This TCR beta chain was profiled in a study of TIL therapy for anti-PD-1-resistant metastatic lung cancer. Trimming left V 5 bases short and J 10 bases short, with 18 bases between. The CDR3 sequence is 14 residues long. The germline V gene encodes CDR1 SGHTA and CDR2 FQGNSA. General study results and limits: Treatment-naive, never-smoker and oncogene-addicted patients were overrepresented in this highly selected cohort.

Time point meaning: pre-treatment sample, taken before nivolumab and TIL therapy. Adults with stage 4 NSCLC were enrolled in a phase I trial. Points on this clone: Its specificity is unknown.

This was the immunoSEQ v3 assay. Libraries were sequenced to approximately 2 million read pairs (survey) or 5-6 million (deep). Repertoires were generated with immunoSEQ multiplex PCR, while TCRdb's copy carries only in-frame clones and drops some. Of approximately 22,000 clones listed, 70% to 80% were seen once; the top ten hold approximately 2%. This clonotype originated in a person between 30 and 80 years old with non-small cell lung cancer. V is TRBV7-2 and J is TRBJ2-1; perhaps TRBD1 as D (6 bases). This sample comprised blood, obtained at baseline. The CDR3 here is CASSTNRGTREQFF. Here the CDR3 DNA reads TGTGCCAGCAGCACAAATAGGGGGACACGAGAGCAGTTCTTC. The whole variable domain, remainder taken from reference TRBV7-2 and TRBJ2-1, is GAGVSQSPSNKVTEKGKDVELRCDPISGHTALYWYRQSLGQGLEFLIYFQGNSAPDKSGLPSDRFSAERTGGSVSTLTIQRTQQEDSAVYLCASSTNRGTREQFFGPGTRLTVL.